These T cell receptor beta chains were read from a single sample in a study of T cells in Graves' hyperthyroidism and ophthalmopathy. TCRdb independently ran MiXCR on the multiplex PCR reads; one entry per CDR3 protein. The repertoire consists of 370,000 or so distinct CDR3 sequences, with around a sixth occurring once and the leading ten covering 25% to 30%. Sequenced input: blood. These receptors were obtained from a young woman with Graves' hyperthyroidism that later progressed to Graves' ophthalmopathy. The CDR3 runs from the conserved cysteine through the conserved F or W. The D gene is left open where the match is weak. Expanded clones are given a class, and other clones once, few, many or no size at all.

length	D	V	J	size	CDR3	DNA
16	TRBD1	TRBV5-5	TRBJ1-1	many	CASSLQGTEFIYEAFF	TGTGCCAGCAGCTTGCAAGGGACAGAATTTATATATGAAGCTTTCTTT
15	TRBD2	TRBV6-2/TRBV6-3	TRBJ2-1	many	CASSTGTTSYNEQFF	TGTGCCAGCAGTACCGGGACTACGTCCTACAATGAGCAGTTCTTC
14	-	TRBV28	TRBJ2-7	many	CASRTRDGTYEQYF	TGTGCCAGCAGAACTAGGGACGGGACCTACGAGCAGTACTTC
16	TRBD2	TRBV5-1	TRBJ2-1	many	CASSSGTSGPYNEQFF	TGCGCCAGCAGCTCCGGGACTAGCGGGCCCTACAATGAGCAGTTCTTC
16	TRBD2	TRBV27	TRBJ2-1	few	CASTSLSTSGHNEQFF	TGTGCCAGCACCTCTCTTTCGACTAGCGGCCACAATGAGCAGTTCTTC
14	-	TRBV12-3/TRBV12-4	TRBJ2-1	many	CASSSPGAYNEQFF	TGTGCCAGCAGTTCCCCCGGGGCCTACAATGAGCAGTTCTTC
13	-	TRBV20-1	TRBJ2-7	few	CSARELAAYEQYF	TGCAGTGCTAGAGAATTAGCAGCCTACGAGCAGTACTTC
14	-	TRBV7-2	TRBJ2-7	many	CASSLEGVRGEQYF	TGTGCCAGCAGCTTAGAGGGCGTAAGGGGCGAGCAGTACTTC
15	TRBD2	TRBV30	TRBJ2-7	few	CAWRDEWEGTYEQYF	TGTGCCTGGAGGGATGAGTGGGAGGGAACCTACGAGCAGTACTTC
16	-	TRBV7-9	TRBJ2-5	many	CASSLLALGVAETQYF	TGTGCCAGCAGCTTATTGGCCTTAGGGGTCGCAGAGACCCAGTACTTC
14	TRBD1	TRBV30	TRBJ1-5	many	CAWSTGQLNQPQHF	TGTGCCTGGAGTACGGGACAGCTCAATCAGCCCCAGCATTTT
18	TRBD2	TRBV6-1	TRBJ2-1	-	CASSEVPRSSGKYNEQFF	TGTGCCAGCAGTGAAGTCCCGCGTTCTAGCGGGAAGTACAATGAGCAGTTCTTC
14	-	TRBV5-1	TRBJ1-1	many	CASSPRDRYTEAFF	TGCGCCAGCAGCCCCCGGGACCGATACACTGAAGCTTTCTTT
16	-	TRBV2	TRBJ2-5	many	CASSPPTSRVGETQYF	TGTGCCAGCAGTCCGCCTACTAGCCGGGTAGGGGAGACCCAGTACTTC
15	TRBD2	TRBV15	TRBJ2-7	-	CATSRDLAGGAEQYF	TGTGCCACCAGCAGAGATCTAGCGGGAGGCGCCGAGCAGTACTTC
13	-	TRBV29-1	TRBJ1-1	few	CSVAAGLNTEAFF	TGCAGCGTTGCGGCAGGGTTGAACACTGAAGCTTTCTTT
13	-	TRBV7-8	TRBJ1-5	many	CASSPGDEQPQHF	TGTGCCAGCAGCCCGGGGGACGAGCAGCCCCAGCATTTT
17	TRBD2	TRBV4-1	TRBJ2-1	few	CASSQEALAEPYNEQFF	TGCGCCAGCAGCCAAGAGGCGCTAGCGGAGCCCTACAATGAGCAGTTCTTC
14	-	TRBV6-1	TRBJ1-2	many	CASSEAYTGYGYTF	TGTGCCAGCAGTGAAGCATACACAGGCTATGGCTACACCTTC
13	-	TRBV27	TRBJ2-7	few	CASSLWGEGSQYF	TGTGCCAGCAGTTTATGGGGCGAGGGGTCGCAGTACTTC
16	TRBD1	TRBV30	TRBJ1-2	-	CAWSRNKAVSGGGYTF	TGTGCCTGGAGCCGAAACAAGGCCGTATCAGGGGGAGGCTACACCTTC
14	-	TRBV24-1	TRBJ1-1	-	CATSDPGLNTEAFF	TGTGCCACCAGTGATCCGGGATTGAACACTGAAGCTTTCTTT
12	TRBD1	TRBV29-1	TRBJ1-1	few	CSVEQGASEAFF	TGCAGCGTTGAACAGGGGGCCTCTGAAGCTTTCTTT
16	-	TRBV7-8	TRBJ2-3	few	CASNLVPARITDTQYF	TGTGCCAGCAACTTAGTGCCAGCTAGAATCACAGATACGCAGTATTTT
17	-	TRBV4-2	TRBJ2-3	-	CASSQFIRATSTDTQYF	TGTGCCAGCAGCCAATTCATTCGGGCGACTAGCACAGATACGCAGTATTTT
12	TRBD1	TRBV6-1	TRBJ2-5	many	CATGTGGETQYF	TGTGCCACCGGGACAGGGGGGGAGACCCAGTACTTC
17	TRBD2	TRBV14	TRBJ2-7	-	CASSQEWLAGALDEQYF	TGTGCCAGCAGCCAAGAGTGGCTAGCGGGAGCATTGGACGAGCAGTACTTC
13	-	TRBV28	TRBJ1-2	many	CASSLTAANGYTF	TGTGCCAGCAGTTTAACGGCAGCTAACGGCTACACCTTC
15	-	TRBV18	TRBJ1-3	many	CASSPPTGPGNTIYF	TGTGCCAGCTCACCACCTACAGGGCCGGGAAACACCATATATTTT
18	TRBD1	TRBV15	TRBJ2-1	many	CATSRDLTGGSSYNEQFF	TGTGCCACCAGCAGAGATCTCACAGGGGGCAGCTCCTACAATGAGCAGTTCTTC
15	TRBD1	TRBV7-2	TRBJ1-5	-	CASSLGTGVNKPQHF	TGTGCCAGCAGCTTAGGGACAGGGGTCAATAAGCCCCAGCATTTT
13	-	TRBV7-2	TRBJ1-6	-	CASSLDYRSPLHF	TGTGCCAGCAGCTTAGACTATCGGTCACCCCTCCACTTT
13	-	TRBV11-2	TRBJ2-3	-	CASSLVFTDTQYF	TGTGCCAGCAGCTTAGTTTTCACAGATACGCAGTATTTT
17	TRBD2	TRBV7-3	TRBJ2-5	many	CASSLGYGGSAGETQYF	TGTGCCAGCAGCTTGGGCTACGGCGGGAGTGCGGGAGAGACCCAGTACTTC
16	TRBD1	TRBV20-1	TRBJ1-1	few	CSARDFTGGENTEAFF	TGCAGTGCTAGAGACTTTACAGGGGGCGAGAACACTGAAGCTTTCTTT
14	TRBD2	TRBV10-3	TRBJ2-2	few	CAIGGGLNTGELFF	TGTGCCATAGGCGGGGGTTTAAACACCGGGGAGCTGTTTTTT
15	-	TRBV10-3	TRBJ2-1	-	CAISDVRAGRYEQFF	TGTGCCATCAGTGACGTGCGGGCGGGGAGGTATGAGCAGTTCTTC
17	-	TRBV12-5	TRBJ2-6	many	CASGPREGARGANVLTF	TGTGCTAGTGGTCCCCGGGAGGGGGCTCGTGGGGCCAACGTCCTGACTTTC
14	-	TRBV27	TRBJ1-1	many	CASSFSGKNTEAFF	TGTGCCAGCAGTTTTTCCGGTAAGAACACTGAAGCTTTCTTT
19	TRBD2	TRBV12-5	TRBJ2-1	-	CASGLYTGEASGSGNEQFF	TGTGCTAGTGGTTTGTATACAGGTGAGGCTAGCGGGAGTGGCAATGAGCAGTTCTTC
15	-	TRBV4-2	TRBJ2-1	once	CASSQAILAGNEQFF	TGTGCCAGCAGCCAAGCGATACTAGCAGGCAATGAGCAGTTCTTC
15	TRBD2	TRBV20-1	TRBJ2-1	many	CSARDWLAGYNEQFF	TGCAGTGCTAGAGATTGGCTAGCGGGTTACAATGAGCAGTTCTTC
14	-	TRBV29-1	TRBJ2-5	few	CSVPPPGYQETQYF	TGCAGCGTTCCCCCCCCCGGGTACCAAGAGACCCAGTACTTC
12	-	TRBV6-1	TRBJ2-7	-	CASSKGQGEQYF	TGTGCCAGCAGCAAGGGGCAGGGCGAGCAGTACTTC
15	-	TRBV5-1	TRBJ1-1	few	CASSLATAGSTEAFF	TGCGCCAGCAGCTTGGCAACAGCCGGGAGCACTGAAGCTTTCTTT
13	TRBD2	TRBV27	TRBJ2-1	many	CASSLPSGGKQFF	TGTGCCAGCAGTTTACCTAGCGGGGGGAAGCAGTTCTTC
18	TRBD2	TRBV19	TRBJ2-1	-	CASTHRAGEEGRHNEQFF	TGTGCCAGTACCCATCGAGCGGGAGAAGAGGGCCGCCACAATGAGCAGTTCTTC
12	-	TRBV12-3/TRBV12-4	TRBJ1-1	many	CASRFLRAEAFF	TGTGCCAGCAGGTTCCTAAGGGCTGAAGCTTTCTTT